This T cell receptor (beta chain) was sequenced in a study of regulatory and conventional T cells in RAG deficiency. Produced via immunoSEQ multiplex PCR; TCRdb's table is partial and in-frame only. The sample consists of more than 2,000 clones, approximately 84% of them appearing once. Conventional CD4+ T cells were sorted from blood as CD25-low CD127-high cells. This clone was detected a few times. This TCR was sampled from a human donor with RAG deficiency presenting as severe combined immunodeficiency. Sequencing was carried out using CD4+ effector T cells sorted from blood.

DNA for the CDR3: TGTGCCAGCAGTAAGGGGTTGTACCAAGAGACCCAGTACTTC. It encodes CASSKGLYQETQYF. This sequence joins TRBV7-3 and TRBJ2-5; D perhaps matches TRBD1 (5 bases). Trimming cost V 6 bases and J 0 bases, with 11 bases left between them. The CDR3 loop spans 14 amino acids. Per germline, CDR1 SGHTA and CDR2 FQGTGA.